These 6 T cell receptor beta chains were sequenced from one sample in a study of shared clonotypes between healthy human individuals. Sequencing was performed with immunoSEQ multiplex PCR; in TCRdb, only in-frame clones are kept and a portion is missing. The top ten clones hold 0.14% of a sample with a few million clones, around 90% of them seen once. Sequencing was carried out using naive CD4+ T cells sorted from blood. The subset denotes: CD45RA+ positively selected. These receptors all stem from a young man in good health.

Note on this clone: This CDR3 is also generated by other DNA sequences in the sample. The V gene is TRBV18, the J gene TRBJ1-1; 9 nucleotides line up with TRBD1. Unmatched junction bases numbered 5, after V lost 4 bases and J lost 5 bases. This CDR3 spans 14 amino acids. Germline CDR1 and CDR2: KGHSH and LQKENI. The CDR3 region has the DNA TGTGCCAGCTCACTGACAGGGGGTAATACTGAAGCTTTCTTT. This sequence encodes CASSLTGGNTEAFF.

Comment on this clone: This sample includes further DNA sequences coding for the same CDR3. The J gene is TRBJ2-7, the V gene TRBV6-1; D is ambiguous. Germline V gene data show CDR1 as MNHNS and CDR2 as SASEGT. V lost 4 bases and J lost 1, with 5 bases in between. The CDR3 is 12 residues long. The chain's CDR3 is CASSGRSYEQYF. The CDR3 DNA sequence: TGTGCCAGCAGTGGACGGTCCTACGAGCAGTACTTC.

This CDR3 reads CASRRDRGSGYTF. As DNA, the CDR3 is TGTGCCAGCAGAAGGGACAGGGGGAGTGGCTACACCTTC. This chain links TRBV9 with TRBJ1-2; 11 nucleotides align to TRBD1. Per germline, CDR1 SGDLS and CDR2 YYNGEE. Losses at the gene ends were 5 bases for V and 7 bases for J; bases not matched to a gene: 4. CDR3 size: 13 residues.

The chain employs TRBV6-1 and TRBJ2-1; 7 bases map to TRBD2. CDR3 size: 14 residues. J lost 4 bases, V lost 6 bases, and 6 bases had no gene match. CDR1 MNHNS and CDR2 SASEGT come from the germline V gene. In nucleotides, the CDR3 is TGTGCCAGCAGCCCCAGCGGGACTTACAATGAGCAGTTCTTC. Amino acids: CASSPSGTYNEQFF.

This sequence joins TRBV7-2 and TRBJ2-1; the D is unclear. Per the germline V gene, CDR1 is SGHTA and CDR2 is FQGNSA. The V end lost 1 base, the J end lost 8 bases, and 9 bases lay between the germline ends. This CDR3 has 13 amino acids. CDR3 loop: CASSLVHTDEQFF. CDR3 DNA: TGTGCCAGCAGCTTAGTACACACGGATGAGCAGTTCTTC.

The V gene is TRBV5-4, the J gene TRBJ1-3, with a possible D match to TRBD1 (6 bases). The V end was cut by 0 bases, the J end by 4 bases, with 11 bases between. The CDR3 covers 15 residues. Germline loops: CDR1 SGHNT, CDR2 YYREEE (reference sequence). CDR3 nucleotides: TGTGCCAGCAGCTTGGAGGGGGGTCTGGGAAACACCATATATTTT. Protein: CASSLEGGLGNTIYF. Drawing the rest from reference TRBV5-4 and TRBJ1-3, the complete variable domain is ETGVTQSPTHLIKTRGQQVTLRCSSQSGHNTVSWYQQALGQGPQFIFQYYREEENGRGNFPPRFSGLQFPNYSSELNVNALELDDSALYLCASSLEGGLGNTIYFGEGSWLTVV.